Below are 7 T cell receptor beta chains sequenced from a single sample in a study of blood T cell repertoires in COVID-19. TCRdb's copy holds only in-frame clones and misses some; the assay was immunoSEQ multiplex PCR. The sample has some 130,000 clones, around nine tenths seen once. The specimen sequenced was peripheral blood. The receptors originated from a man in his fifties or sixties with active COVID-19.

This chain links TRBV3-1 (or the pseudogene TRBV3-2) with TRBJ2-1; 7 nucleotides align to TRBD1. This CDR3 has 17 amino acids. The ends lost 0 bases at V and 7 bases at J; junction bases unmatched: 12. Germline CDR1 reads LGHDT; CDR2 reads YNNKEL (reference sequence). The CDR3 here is CASSQDRRQGLRNEQFF. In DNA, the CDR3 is TGTGCCAGCAGCCAAGATCGGAGACAGGGTCTGAGGAATGAGCAGTTCTTC.

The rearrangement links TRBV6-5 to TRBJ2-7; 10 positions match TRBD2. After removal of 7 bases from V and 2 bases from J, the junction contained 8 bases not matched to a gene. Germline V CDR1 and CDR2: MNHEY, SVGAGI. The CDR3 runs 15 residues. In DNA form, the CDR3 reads TGTGCCAGCACCGTAAGCGGGAGGGGGACCTACGAGCAGTACGTC. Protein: CASTVSGRGTYEQYV.

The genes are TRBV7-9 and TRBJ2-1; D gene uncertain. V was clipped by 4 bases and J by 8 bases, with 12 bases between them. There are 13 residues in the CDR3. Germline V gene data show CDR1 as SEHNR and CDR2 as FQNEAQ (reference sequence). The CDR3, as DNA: TGTGCCAGCAGCTCTGGTCTGAGCGATGAGCAGTTCTTC. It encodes CASSSGLSDEQFF.

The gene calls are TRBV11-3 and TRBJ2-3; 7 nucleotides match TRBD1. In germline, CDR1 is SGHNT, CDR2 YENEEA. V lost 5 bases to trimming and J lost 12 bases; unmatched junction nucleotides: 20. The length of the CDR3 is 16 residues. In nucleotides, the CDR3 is TGTGCCAGCAGCAGCGCCACAGGGGAAGGGGAGACCGTACAGTATTTT. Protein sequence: CASSSATGEGETVQYF.

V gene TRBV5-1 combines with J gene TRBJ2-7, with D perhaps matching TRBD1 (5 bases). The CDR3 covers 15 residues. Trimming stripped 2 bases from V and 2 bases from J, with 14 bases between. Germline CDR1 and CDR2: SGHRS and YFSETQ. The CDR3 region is CASSLDSSPAYEQYF. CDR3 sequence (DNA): TGCGCCAGCAGCTTAGACAGCTCCCCCGCCTACGAGCAGTACTTC.

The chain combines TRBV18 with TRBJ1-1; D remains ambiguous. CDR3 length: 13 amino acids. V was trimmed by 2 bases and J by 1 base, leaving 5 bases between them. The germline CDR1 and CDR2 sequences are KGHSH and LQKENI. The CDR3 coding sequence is TGTGCCAGCTCACCAACGGGGAACACTGAAGCTTTCTTT. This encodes CASSPTGNTEAFF.

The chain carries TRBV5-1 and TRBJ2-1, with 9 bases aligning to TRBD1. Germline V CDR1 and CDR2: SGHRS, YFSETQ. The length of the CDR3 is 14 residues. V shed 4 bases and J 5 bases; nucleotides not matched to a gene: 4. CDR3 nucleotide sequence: TGCGCCAGCAGCCCCAGGGACAGGGACAATGAGCAGTTCTTC. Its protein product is CASSPRDRDNEQFF.